This T cell receptor beta chain was recorded in a study of control samples from healthy donors and cancer patients. The CDR3 totals 14 residues. The V gene's germline CDR1 is MNHEY and CDR2 SMNVEV (reference sequence). Germline trimming cut 5 bases from V and 1 base from J; bases unmatched to any gene: 4. Assay: immunoSEQ multiplex PCR; the TCRdb copy retains only in-frame clones and omits some. The table includes tens of thousands of clones, 89% detected once. This clonotype originated in a woman between 45 and 60 years old with colorectal cancer. The chain couples TRBV27 to TRBJ1-1, with 7 bases that match TRBD1. Sequencing used PBMCs. The CDR3 bases are TGTGCCAGCAGTCCGACAGGGACGAACACTGAAGCTTTCTTT. It yields the protein CASSPTGTNTEAFF.